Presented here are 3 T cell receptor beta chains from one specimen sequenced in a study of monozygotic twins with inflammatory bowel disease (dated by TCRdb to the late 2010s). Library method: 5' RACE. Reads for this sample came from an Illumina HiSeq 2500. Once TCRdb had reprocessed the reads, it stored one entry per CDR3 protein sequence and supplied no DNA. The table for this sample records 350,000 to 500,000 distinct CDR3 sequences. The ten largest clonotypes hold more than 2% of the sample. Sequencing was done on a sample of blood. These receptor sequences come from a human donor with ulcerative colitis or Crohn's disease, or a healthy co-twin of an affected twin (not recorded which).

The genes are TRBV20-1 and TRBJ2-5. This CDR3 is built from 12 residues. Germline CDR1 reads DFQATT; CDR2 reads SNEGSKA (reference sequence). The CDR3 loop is CSALLNQETQYF.

Here the CDR3 reads CASSFTSGSSSYNEQFF. The chain links TRBV7-2 to TRBJ2-1; TCRdb's D gene call, TRBD2, goes unchecked for lack of DNA. The CDR3 has 17 amino acids. The germline CDR1 and CDR2 sequences are SGHTA and FQGNSA.

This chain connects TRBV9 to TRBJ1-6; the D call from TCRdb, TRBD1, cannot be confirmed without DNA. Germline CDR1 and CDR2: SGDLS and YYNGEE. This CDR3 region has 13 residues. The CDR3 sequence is CASSVEGSPPLHF.